These 5 T cell receptor beta chains came from one sample sequenced in a study of cytomegalovirus exposure and HLA in healthy donors. The PCR used 60 Vbeta and 13 Jbeta primers. Only in-frame clones appear in the TCRdb table, and some are missing; sequencing was by immunoSEQ multiplex PCR. The data show about 200,000 clones, about 82% seen once. The specimen was PBMCs. The receptors come from a man aged 25-45 years in good health and CMV-seronegative.

This sequence joins TRBV5-1 and TRBJ2-3; TRBD1 aligns across 7 bases. Losses at the gene ends were 4 bases for V and 4 bases for J; bases not matched to a gene: 6. This CDR3 comprises 14 residues. Germline V gene lookup returns CDR1 SGHRS and CDR2 YFSETQ. CDR3 in amino acids: CASSLRQGADTQYF. The CDR3 DNA sequence: TGCGCCAGCAGCCTGCGACAGGGTGCAGATACGCAGTATTTT.

The V and J genes are TRBV5-4 and TRBJ1-4; 10 bases match TRBD1. Trimming at V came to 1 base and at J to 8 bases, leaving 8 bases not matched to a gene. The CDR3 has 16 amino acids. Germline V gives CDR1 SGHNT, CDR2 YYREEE (reference sequence). The CDR3: CASSLYYQGQGEKLFF. The CDR3 nucleotides read TGTGCCAGCAGCTTGTATTACCAGGGACAGGGGGAAAAACTGTTTTTT.

V gene TRBV6-5 combines with J gene TRBJ1-1, with D uncertain. This CDR3 region has 13 residues. Germline CDR1 reads MNHEY; CDR2 reads SVGAGI. Trimming removed 6 bases at V and 0 bases at J, with 8 bases between. The CDR3 is CASRLGLNTEAFF. The CDR3 DNA is TGTGCCAGCAGGCTAGGCTTGAACACTGAAGCTTTCTTT.

The chain recombines TRBV28 with TRBJ2-5; D possibly corresponds to TRBD2 (7 bases). V lost 7 bases and J lost 4, with 13 bases in between. CDR1 and CDR2 (germline): MDHEN, SYDVKM. This CDR3 region has 13 residues. The CDR3 DNA sequence: TGTGCCAGCAAGGGGGGGGATCGAGAGACCCAGTACTTC. Translating gives CASKGGDRETQYF.

This clone was detected a few times. The chain is built from TRBV19 and TRBJ1-5, with unresolved D. Germline V CDR1 and CDR2: LNHDA, SQIVND (reference sequence). The CDR3 is made up of 15 amino acids. Between the trimmed V and J ends, which lost 3 bases and 3 bases, there was a span of 12 bases. The CDR3 nucleotides are TGTGCCAGTAGTATGTATTTACGGGACAATCAGCCCCAGCATTTT. Protein sequence: CASSMYLRDNQPQHF. The variable domain in full, completed from reference TRBV19 and TRBJ1-5, reads DGGITQSPKYLFRKEGQNVTLSCEQNLNHDAMYWYRQDPGQGLRLIYYSQIVNDFQKGDIAEGYSVSREKKESFPLTVTSAQKNPTAFYLCASSMYLRDNQPQHFGDGTRLSIL.